This TCR beta chain was sequenced for a study of control samples from healthy donors and cancer patients. This CDR3 is 13 amino acids long. Trimming pared 2 bases from V and 3 bases from J, leaving 6 bases between. Germline values: CDR1 SGHTS, CDR2 YDEGEE. Repertoires were generated with immunoSEQ multiplex PCR, while TCRdb's copy carries only in-frame clones and drops some. This sample has 110,000 to 150,000 clones, with more than 85% found just once. J is TRBJ2-1 and V is TRBV5-8; D may be TRBD1 (5 bases). Sample: blood. This TCR came from a woman aged 30 to 39 in good health. CDR3 nucleotides: TGTGCCAGCAGCTTCGGACACTACAATGAGCAGTTCTTC. Translation: CASSFGHYNEQFF.